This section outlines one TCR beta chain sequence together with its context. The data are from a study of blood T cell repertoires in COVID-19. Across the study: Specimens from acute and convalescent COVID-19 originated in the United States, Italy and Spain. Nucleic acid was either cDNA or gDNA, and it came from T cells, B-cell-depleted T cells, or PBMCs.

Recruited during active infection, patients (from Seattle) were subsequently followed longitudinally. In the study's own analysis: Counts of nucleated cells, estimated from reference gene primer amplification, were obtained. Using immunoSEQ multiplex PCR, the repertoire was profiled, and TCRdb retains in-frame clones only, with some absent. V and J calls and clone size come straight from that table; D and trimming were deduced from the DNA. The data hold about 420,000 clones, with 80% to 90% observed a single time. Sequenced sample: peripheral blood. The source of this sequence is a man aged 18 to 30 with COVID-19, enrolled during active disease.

The CDR3: CASSLRTSGGTDTQYF. As DNA, the CDR3 is TGCGCCAGCAGCCTCCGCACTAGCGGGGGTACAGATACGCAGTATTTT. The chain uses TRBV4-1 and TRBJ2-3; 11 bases align to TRBD2. Germline V CDR1 and CDR2: MGHRA, YSYEKL. After removal of 4 bases from V and 3 bases from J, the junction contained 6 bases not matched to a gene. The CDR3 runs 16 residues.